The 15 T cell receptor beta chains given below trace back to one sample, sequenced in a study of Ad26.COV2.S vaccination and SARS-CoV-2 variants (dated by TCRdb to the early 2020s). The library was produced with the immunoSEQ multiplex PCR assay. TCRdb retrieved this table from immuneACCESS and kept in-frame rearrangements only. Not all clones are present; in checked studies, unresolved V genes account for under half, and no reason is known for the remainder. This sample holds 300,000 to 400,000 clones; approximately 86% were observed only once. The ten largest clones take up 2% to 2.5% of the sample. This specimen's treatment or condition label, interpreted: roughly 19 received Ad26.COV2.S at low or high dose, single or two shots; about 5 received placebo; per-sample allocation not given. Repertoires of vaccine and placebo recipients were sequenced from samples collected on day 63 after the first injection.

Material: peripheral blood, obtained in a trial of Ad26.COV2.S vaccine versus placebo. These receptors were collected from a person between 18 and 65 years old who received the Ad26.COV2.S COVID-19 vaccine or a placebo.

There are many counts of this clone. The chain has TRBV10-3 and TRBJ1-1, with D unclear. Germline V CDR1 and CDR2: ENHRY, SYGVKD. This CDR3 spans 13 amino acids. Deletions cut 8 bases from V and 6 bases from J, with 16 bases between. CDR3 in amino acids: CAIGGSGLAEAFF. The CDR3 bases are TGTGCCATCGGCGGGTCAGGACTAGCTGAAGCTTTCTTT.

The genes are TRBV10-3 and TRBJ2-7, with D tentatively TRBD2 (6 bases). The CDR3 consists of 13 residues. V lost 7 bases, J lost 3 bases, and 13 bases lay in between. Germline V gene data show CDR1 as ENHRY and CDR2 as SYGVKD. DNA for the CDR3: TGTGCCATCATGGGGGGATTAAACTACGAGCAGTACTTC. Translated, it gives CAIMGGLNYEQYF.

V is TRBV2 and J is TRBJ1-5; D uncertain. The CDR3 consists of 12 residues. Germline CDR1 SNHLY, CDR2 FYNNEI. Deletions cut 8 bases from V and 2 bases from J, with 7 bases between. CDR3 protein: CASGNGNQPQHF. The CDR3 coding sequence is TGTGCCAGCGGAAATGGCAATCAGCCCCAGCATTTT.

The sample holds one count of this clone. The chain has TRBV3-1 (or the pseudogene TRBV3-2) and TRBJ2-7, with TRBD1 matching over 9 bases. The CDR3 is made up of 15 amino acids. Germline V gene lookup returns CDR1 LGHDT and CDR2 YNNKEL (reference sequence). V shed 1 base, J shed 5 bases, and the junction held 6 bases outside the gene matches. CDR3 nucleotide sequence: TGTGCCAGCAGCCAAGCCCCCGGGACAGGGAACGAGCAGTACTTC. Translating it yields CASSQAPGTGNEQYF.

The table lists this clone with a count of one. V gene TRBV19 combines with J gene TRBJ1-1; D is possibly TRBD1 (6 bases). Germline V CDR1 and CDR2: LNHDA, SQIVND (reference sequence). V was shortened by 4 bases and J by 2 bases, with 11 bases between the two germline ends. The CDR3 has 14 amino acids. The CDR3, as DNA: TGTGCCAGTAGTAAACTACAGGGTAACACTGAAGCTTTCTTT. Amino acids: CASSKLQGNTEAFF.

This clone was recorded a few times. The chain has TRBV5-6 and TRBJ1-1; D unresolved. Per germline, CDR1 SGHDT and CDR2 YYEEEE. CDR3 length equals 13 residues. Trimming stripped 3 bases from V and 4 bases from J, with 10 bases between. The CDR3 protein is CASSYGWGTEAFF. Written as DNA, the CDR3 is TGTGCCAGCAGCTATGGGTGGGGCACTGAAGCTTTCTTT.

J is TRBJ2-2 and V is TRBV30; 9 nucleotides align to TRBD1. Trimming took 2 bases from V and 6 from J; bases not matched to a gene: 4. Germline V gives CDR1 GTSNPN, CDR2 SVGIG (reference sequence). The length of the CDR3 is 14 residues. CDR3 in DNA: TGTGCCTGGAGTAGACAGGGGGGGCCCGGGGAGCTGTTTTTT. Translated, it gives CAWSRQGGPGELFF.

The rearrangement uses TRBV5-6 and TRBJ2-1; maybe TRBD1 (6 bases). V was trimmed by 0 bases and J by 1 base, leaving 14 bases between them. The CDR3 is 17 residues long. Germline values: CDR1 SGHDT, CDR2 YYEEEE. The CDR3 protein is CASSLEPLRGSYNEQFF. In nucleotides, the CDR3 is TGTGCCAGCAGCTTGGAACCCCTAAGGGGGTCCTACAATGAGCAGTTCTTC.

V and J are TRBV19 and TRBJ2-7; 10 bases are a match to TRBD1. CDR1 and CDR2 from the germline V gene are LNHDA and SQIVND (reference sequence). Trimming took 3 bases from V and 3 from J; bases not matched to a gene: 8. The CDR3 runs 16 residues. In DNA form, the CDR3 reads TGTGCCAGTAGTATGGGACAGGGGAGAGGGGGCTACGAGCAGTACTTC. This encodes CASSMGQGRGGYEQYF.

The V and J genes are TRBV2 and TRBJ1-1, with D perhaps matching TRBD1 (6 bases). Germline values: CDR1 SNHLY, CDR2 FYNNEI. The V gene lost 8 bases and the J gene lost 2 bases, with 9 bases spanning the gap. The CDR3 spans 12 residues. This CDR3 reads CASVGHNTEAFF. The CDR3 nucleotides read TGTGCCAGCGTGGGACATAACACTGAAGCTTTCTTT.

Notes on this clone: The identical CDR3 is also encoded by other nucleotide sequences in the sample. This rearrangement joins TRBV5-1 to TRBJ2-1; tentatively, D is TRBD2 (5 bases). V shed 3 bases and J shed 7 bases, with 14 bases lying between them. Germline CDR1 and CDR2: SGHRS and YFSETQ. CDR3 length: 14 residues. CDR3: CASSSRTQGNEQFF. CDR3 sequence (DNA): TGCGCCAGCAGCTCCCGGACTCAAGGGAATGAGCAGTTCTTC. Combining the CDR3 with reference TRBV5-1 and TRBJ2-1 gives the whole variable domain KAGVTQTPRYLIKTRGQQVTLSCSPISGHRSVSWYQQTPGQGLQFLFEYFSETQRNKGNFPGRFSGRQFSNSRSEMNVSTLELGDSALYLCASSSRTQGNEQFFGPGTRLTVL.

This rearrangement joins TRBV27 to TRBJ2-7, with 12 bases aligning to TRBD2. V lost 5 bases to trimming and J lost 4 bases; unmatched junction nucleotides: 3. CDR1 is MNHEY, CDR2 SMNVEV, per germline (reference sequence). CDR3 length: 14 residues. Written as DNA, the CDR3 is TGTGCCAGCAGTCGACTAGCGGGGGAATACGAGCAGTACTTC. Translated, it gives CASSRLAGEYEQYF.

V gene TRBV11-2 combines with J gene TRBJ2-7; 13 bases align to TRBD2. Losses at the gene ends were 4 bases for V and 2 bases for J; bases not matched to a gene: 11. This CDR3 is 18 amino acids long. The germline gives CDR1 SGHAT, CDR2 FQNNGV. CDR3 residues: CASSYTSGGDYHTYEQYF. CDR3 DNA sequence: TGTGCCAGCAGCTATACTAGCGGGGGGGACTACCATACCTACGAGCAGTACTTC.

This chain uses TRBV28 with TRBJ1-5; unclear D gene. Germline CDR1 MDHEN, CDR2 SYDVKM. The CDR3 covers 12 residues. V lost 4 bases, J lost 4 bases, and 5 bases lay in between. CDR3 coding DNA: TGTGCCAGCAGTTCACAAAATCAGCCCCAGCATTTT. This translates into CASSSQNQPQHF.

J is TRBJ1-6 and V is TRBV28, with TRBD1 as a possible D gene (5 bases). The V gene's germline CDR1 is MDHEN and CDR2 SYDVKM. The CDR3 runs to 18 residues. V shed 3 bases and J shed 7 bases, with 22 bases lying between them. As DNA, the CDR3 is TGTGCCAGCAGTTTTTTAATGGGGGGTCCGGGAGGCAATTCACCCCTCCACTTT. This gives the protein CASSFLMGGPGGNSPLHF.